This T cell receptor (beta chain) was identified during a study of T cells after yellow fever vaccination. Synthesis of TCR cDNA relied on 5'RACE template switching, which attached a universal primer site and UMIs. TCRdb passed the 5' RACE reads through MiXCR, listing each CDR3 protein once. This sample yields hundreds of thousands of distinct CDR3 sequences, of which 9% to 15% are seen a single time; about 15% belongs to the top ten. Germline CDR1 and CDR2: SGHDN and FVKESK. V was trimmed by 4 bases and J by 4 bases, leaving 8 bases between them. There are 14 residues in the CDR3. The chain has TRBV14 and TRBJ2-6; D is unclear. This specimen was PBMCs, taken on the day of the yellow fever booster vaccination. This TCR came from a man aged 25 to 40 who received the YFV17D yellow fever vaccine. CDR3 loop: CASSRARGANVLTF. The CDR3, as DNA: TGTGCCAGCAGCCGAGCGCGAGGGGCCAACGTCCTGACTTTC.